The 27 T cell receptor beta chains reported below all come from one sample, sequenced in a study of cytomegalovirus exposure and HLA in healthy donors. A multiplex PCR was run with 60 Vbeta primers and 13 Jbeta primers. Profiling relied on immunoSEQ multiplex PCR, and the TCRdb table lists in-frame clones only, not all of them. The top ten hold about 5.7% of the sample, which has more than 95,000 clones, roughly 72% seen once. The specimen was PBMCs. The receptor source for this set is a woman under 30 in good health and CMV-seropositive.

V usage is TRBV29-1 and J usage is TRBJ1-1; D ambiguous. This CDR3 has 13 residues. Deletions cut 4 bases from V and 0 bases from J, with 9 bases between. Per the germline V gene, CDR1 is SQVTM and CDR2 is ANQGSEA. CDR3 protein: CSVVGSVNTEAFF. For the CDR3, the DNA is TGCAGCGTTGTGGGGAGCGTGAACACTGAAGCTTTCTTT.

The rearrangement links TRBV10-3 to TRBJ2-5; 8 bases map to TRBD1. This CDR3 has 13 amino acids. V shed 6 bases, J shed 5 bases, and the junction held 5 bases outside the gene matches. CDR1 is ENHRY, CDR2 SYGVKD, per germline. The DNA for the CDR3 is TGTGCCATCAGGGACAGGGCCCAGGAGACCCAGTACTTC. Protein product: CAIRDRAQETQYF.

This clone occurred once. This chain uses TRBV15 with TRBJ1-1; D is uncertain. Germline lookup yields CDR1 LNHNV and CDR2 YYDKDF (reference sequence). The CDR3 loop spans 17 amino acids. The V end lost 5 bases, the J end lost 1 base, and 20 bases lay between the germline ends. The CDR3 loop is CATSRHTEASWNTEAFF. The DNA of the CDR3 is TGTGCCACCAGCCGACACACGGAGGCCAGTTGGAACACTGAAGCTTTCTTT.

This clone was counted a single time. Here the CDR3 reads CASSVGRGLFEQYF. The CDR3 nucleotides read TGTGCCAGCAGTGTCGGTAGGGGGCTTTTCGAGCAGTACTTC. The V call is TRBV2, the J call TRBJ2-7; 7 bases are shared with TRBD1. Per the germline V gene, CDR1 is SNHLY and CDR2 is FYNNEI. J was trimmed by 6 bases and V by 4 bases; bases with no gene match: 9. This CDR3 is built from 14 residues. Looking up the rest from reference TRBV2 and TRBJ2-7 gives the full variable domain: EPEVTQTPSHQVTQMGQEVILRCVPISNHLYFYWYRQILGQKVEFLVSFYNNEISEKSEIFDDQFSVERPDGSNFTLKIRSTKLEDSAMYFCASSVGRGLFEQYFGPGTRLTVT.

This chain joins TRBV28 and TRBJ2-1, with TRBD2 matching 9 bases. J lost 1 base, V lost 3 bases, and 4 bases had no gene match. The CDR3 is 16 residues long. Germline CDR1 and CDR2: MDHEN and SYDVKM. CDR3: CASSFTSGFSYNEQFF. The DNA for the CDR3 is TGTGCCAGCAGTTTCACTAGCGGGTTTTCCTACAATGAGCAGTTCTTC.

J is TRBJ2-2 and V is TRBV7-9; 7 positions agree with TRBD1. Unmatched junction bases numbered 0, after V lost 5 bases and J lost 6 bases. Germline V lookup: CDR1 SEHNR, CDR2 FQNEAQ (reference sequence). The CDR3 spans 12 residues. CDR3 nucleotides: TGTGCCAGCAGCGGGACAGCCGGGGAGCTGTTTTTT. This gives the protein CASSGTAGELFF.

The chain has TRBV11-2 and TRBJ1-6, with 9 bases matching TRBD1. Looked up from germline, CDR1 is SGHAT and CDR2 is FQNNGV. The V gene end was trimmed by 1 base and the J gene end by 11 bases; junction bases not matched to a gene: 15. CDR3 length equals 18 residues. For the CDR3, the DNA is TGTGCCAGCAGCTTAGGAGGGTGGGACAGGGTAAAGTTTACACCCCTCCACTTT. Translating it yields CASSLGGWDRVKFTPLHF.

This sequence joins TRBV11-2 and TRBJ2-6; D remains ambiguous. The ends were cut back, 1 base at V and 4 bases at J, with 5 bases in the middle. Germline CDR1 SGHAT, CDR2 FQNNGV. The length of the CDR3 is 14 residues. The CDR3: CASSLVTGANVLTF. CDR3 DNA: TGTGCCAGCAGCTTAGTCACAGGGGCCAACGTCCTGACTTTC.

This chain connects TRBV5-8 to TRBJ2-1; 7 bases are shared with TRBD1. This CDR3 spans 15 amino acids. The junction had 8 bases not matched to a gene; V was cut back by 2 bases and J by 6 bases. Germline CDR1 and CDR2: SGHTS and YDEGEE. The CDR3 coding sequence is TGTGCCAGCAGCTTAGGGGGCTCCCCCTTCAATGAGCAGTTCTTC. It encodes CASSLGGSPFNEQFF.

The chain employs TRBV9 and TRBJ2-2, with D perhaps matching TRBD1 (5 bases). Between the trimmed V and J ends, which lost 3 bases and 1 base, there was a span of 7 bases. Germline CDR1 reads SGDLS; CDR2 reads YYNGEE. The CDR3 runs to 14 residues. This chain's CDR3 is CASSAQGNTGELFF. The CDR3 region has the DNA TGTGCCAGCAGCGCTCAGGGGAACACCGGGGAGCTGTTTTTT.

The chain links TRBV7-9 to TRBJ2-1, with D perhaps TRBD1 (6 bases). Germline assignment: CDR1 SEHNR and CDR2 FQNEAQ (reference sequence). V was trimmed by 3 bases and J by 4 bases, leaving 13 bases between them. The CDR3 is 15 amino acids. The CDR3 loop is CASSLGNRGYNEQFF. In DNA form, the CDR3 reads TGTGCCAGCAGCTTGGGAAATAGGGGGTACAATGAGCAGTTCTTC.

This sequence joins TRBV9 and TRBJ2-3; D unresolved. The germline gives CDR1 SGDLS, CDR2 YYNGEE. The CDR3 loop spans 14 amino acids. Trimming shortened V by 0 bases and J by 3 bases, and 8 bases separated the two germline ends. The CDR3 protein is CASSVDEDTDTQYF. CDR3 in DNA: TGTGCCAGCAGCGTAGATGAGGATACAGATACGCAGTATTTT.

The chain employs TRBV10-2 and TRBJ2-1; TRBD2 matches at 7 bases. Per germline, CDR1 WSHSY and CDR2 SAAADI. V lost 2 bases to trimming and J lost 0 bases; unmatched junction nucleotides: 7. The CDR3 has 17 residues. The CDR3 reads CASSEASGTISYNEQFF. Here the CDR3 DNA reads TGCGCCAGCAGTGAGGCCTCCGGGACTATCTCCTACAATGAGCAGTTCTTC.

This rearrangement joins TRBV5-1 to TRBJ2-3; D is perhaps TRBD1 (6 bases). The germline V gene encodes CDR1 SGHRS and CDR2 YFSETQ. The CDR3 runs 14 residues. The V gene lost 7 bases and the J gene lost 0 bases, with 12 bases spanning the gap. CDR3 in amino acids: CASGRTESTDTQYF. The CDR3 DNA is TGCGCCAGCGGAAGGACAGAGAGCACAGATACGCAGTATTTT.

The chain joins TRBV5-1 to TRBJ1-1, with 8 bases lining up with TRBD1. V lost 5 bases, J lost 3 bases, and 12 bases stayed unmatched. The CDR3 spans 16 residues. CDR1 SGHRS and CDR2 YFSETQ come from the germline V gene. The CDR3 spells CASSVGTGGLYTEAFF. The CDR3 region has the DNA TGCGCCAGCAGTGTTGGGACAGGAGGTTTGTACACTGAAGCTTTCTTT.

This chain connects TRBV4-1 to TRBJ2-1; the match to TRBD2 covers 16 bases. V dropped 4 bases and J dropped 0; count of bases not matched to a gene: 12. Germline CDR1 and CDR2: MGHRA and YSYEKL. The CDR3 covers 21 residues. In DNA, the CDR3 is TGCGCCAGCAGCCGAACACCGGGACTAGCGGGAGGGCCGGGCTCCTACAATGAGCAGTTCTTC. Protein sequence: CASSRTPGLAGGPGSYNEQFF.

The rearrangement links TRBV5-1 to TRBJ2-6; TRBD1 aligns across 7 bases. V gave up 4 bases and J gave up 0 bases; unmatched junction bases: 10. CDR3 length: 18 amino acids. The germline V gene encodes CDR1 SGHRS and CDR2 YFSETQ. CDR3 amino acids: CASSLGQAYYSGANVLTF. The DNA for the CDR3 is TGCGCCAGCAGCCTCGGACAGGCTTATTACTCTGGGGCCAACGTCCTGACTTTC.

V is TRBV2 and J is TRBJ1-2, with D perhaps matching TRBD1 (5 bases). Germline V gene lookup returns CDR1 SNHLY and CDR2 FYNNEI. Between the trimmed V and J ends, which lost 3 bases and 1 base, there was a span of 6 bases. The CDR3 length is 13 residues. The DNA of the CDR3 is TGTGCCAGCAGTGACAGGGTTAACTATGGCTACACCTTC. It translates to CASSDRVNYGYTF.

This clone was counted a single time. The J gene is TRBJ2-7, the V gene TRBV5-4, with a possible D match to TRBD1 (6 bases). Germline V gene lookup returns CDR1 SGHNT and CDR2 YYREEE (reference sequence). Trimming shortened V by 4 bases and J by 4 bases, and 15 bases separated the two germline ends. There are 14 residues in the CDR3. The CDR3 sequence is CASSPDAGVYEQYF. The CDR3 DNA sequence: TGTGCCAGCAGCCCGGATGCAGGGGTTTACGAGCAGTACTTC.

This clone was found a few times. The V and J genes are TRBV7-9 and TRBJ2-3; TRBD1 is a possible D gene (5 bases). This CDR3 contains 17 residues. In germline, CDR1 is SEHNR, CDR2 FQNEAQ (reference sequence). The V end lost 5 bases, the J end lost 0 bases, and 18 bases lay between the germline ends. The CDR3 region has the DNA TGTGCCAGCAGCCCCCCCCAGGGAAGTGGGAGCACAGATACGCAGTATTTT. This encodes CASSPPQGSGSTDTQYF. Looking up the rest from reference TRBV7-9 and TRBJ2-3 gives the full variable domain: DTGVSQNPRHKITKRGQNVTFRCDPISEHNRLYWYRQTLGQGPEFLTYFQNEAQLEKSRLLSDRFSAERPKGSFSTLEIQRTEQGDSAMYLCASSPPQGSGSTDTQYFGPGTRLTVL.

The V gene is TRBV5-6, the J gene TRBJ2-3; D is perhaps TRBD1 (6 bases). Germline-derived CDR1 and CDR2 are SGHDT and YYEEEE. The V gene lost 2 bases and the J gene lost 4 bases, with 14 bases spanning the gap. This CDR3 has 15 amino acids. CDR3 loop: CASSFKYEGADTQYF. The CDR3 DNA sequence: TGTGCCAGCAGCTTTAAATATGAGGGGGCAGATACGCAGTATTTT.

The chain recombines TRBV6-1 with TRBJ2-7; D call uncertain. The V gene lost 2 bases and the J gene lost 2 bases, with 16 bases spanning the gap. The CDR3 has 16 residues. CDR1 and CDR2 from the germline V gene are MNHNS and SASEGT. This chain's CDR3 is CASSEWLEPKTYEQYF. As DNA, the CDR3 is TGTGCCAGCAGTGAATGGCTAGAGCCCAAAACCTACGAGCAGTACTTC.

The rearrangement uses TRBV19 and TRBJ1-1; 9 bases are shared with TRBD1. Germline V CDR1 and CDR2: LNHDA, SQIVND (reference sequence). The CDR3 loop spans 14 amino acids. The junction had 11 bases not matched to a gene; V was cut back by 9 bases and J by 6 bases. CDR3 residues: CASLNDRGISEAFF. The CDR3 DNA reads TGTGCCAGCCTTAATGACAGGGGGATCTCTGAAGCTTTCTTT.

V is TRBV7-8 and J is TRBJ1-1; no clear D. V lost 0 bases, J lost 2 bases, and 10 bases lay in between. CDR1 and CDR2 from the germline V gene are SGHVS and FQNEAQ. The CDR3 extends over 15 amino acids. CDR3 nucleotide sequence: TGTGCCAGCAGCTTAGCGCTAGGCACAAACACTGAAGCTTTCTTT. Its protein product is CASSLALGTNTEAFF.

J is TRBJ1-4 and V is TRBV19; 7 nucleotides line up with TRBD1. Trimming cost V 5 bases and J 0 bases; bases outside gene matches: 6. This CDR3 has 16 residues. Germline CDR1 is LNHDA and CDR2 is SQIVND (reference sequence). The CDR3 sequence: CASSARQGSTNEKLFF. CDR3 DNA: TGTGCCAGTAGTGCCCGACAGGGATCAACTAATGAAAAACTGTTTTTT. Filled out from reference TRBV19 and TRBJ1-4, the complete variable domain reads DGGITQSPKYLFRKEGQNVTLSCEQNLNHDAMYWYRQDPGQGLRLIYYSQIVNDFQKGDIAEGYSVSREKKESFPLTVTSAQKNPTAFYLCASSARQGSTNEKLFFGSGTQLSVL.

The rearrangement joins TRBV5-4 to TRBJ2-1; 7 bases align to TRBD2. Per germline, CDR1 SGHNT and CDR2 YYREEE (reference sequence). Unmatched junction bases numbered 7, after V lost 1 base and J lost 0 bases. This CDR3 spans 17 amino acids. This chain's CDR3 is CASSLIGRERSYNEQFF. CDR3 nucleotides: TGTGCCAGCAGCTTGATAGGGCGGGAGCGCTCCTACAATGAGCAGTTCTTC.

V is TRBV19 and J is TRBJ2-7; D is possibly TRBD1 (5 bases). The CDR3 has 14 amino acids. V was shortened by 4 bases and J by 3 bases, with 13 bases between the two germline ends. Germline CDR1 is LNHDA and CDR2 is SQIVND (reference sequence). The CDR3 loop is CASSTLTEVYEQYF. DNA for the CDR3: TGTGCCAGTAGTACCTTGACAGAAGTCTACGAGCAGTACTTC.